This record covers a single TCR beta chain. The data were obtained in a study of OX40 agonist ivuxolimab in advanced cancers. The protocol was immunoSEQ multiplex PCR, while the TCRdb copy is restricted to in-frame clones and leaves out a portion. The sample holds approximately 26,000 clones, 85% seen once. The CDR3 has 15 residues. Trimming took off 5 bases at V and 3 bases at J, with 17 bases between the two ends. The germline gives CDR1 MNHEY, CDR2 SVGAGI. Sample: CD4+ or CD8+ T cells sorted from blood, taken in a trial of the OX40 agonist ivuxolimab. The gene calls are TRBV6-5 and TRBJ2-7; D tentatively reads TRBD1 or TRBD2 (5 bases each). This clonotype originated in an adult with an advanced solid tumor such as melanoma, head and neck, liver or kidney cancer. The CDR3 loop reads CASSVAGTLNYEQYF. The CDR3 nucleotides are TGTGCCAGCAGTGTCGCCGGGACGCTGAACTACGAGCAGTACTTC.